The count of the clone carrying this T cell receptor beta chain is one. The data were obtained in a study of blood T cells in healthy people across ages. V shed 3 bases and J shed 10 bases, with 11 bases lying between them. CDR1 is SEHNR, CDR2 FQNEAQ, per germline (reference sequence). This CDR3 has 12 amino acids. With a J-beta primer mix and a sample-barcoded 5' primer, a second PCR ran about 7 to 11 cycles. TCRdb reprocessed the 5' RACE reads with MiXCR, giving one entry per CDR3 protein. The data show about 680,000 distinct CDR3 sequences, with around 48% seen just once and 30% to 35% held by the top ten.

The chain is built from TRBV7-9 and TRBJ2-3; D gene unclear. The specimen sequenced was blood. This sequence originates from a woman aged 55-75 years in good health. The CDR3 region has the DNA TGTGCCAGCAGCTTCAACTCGGGCCCGCAGTATTTT. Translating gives CASSFNSGPQYF.